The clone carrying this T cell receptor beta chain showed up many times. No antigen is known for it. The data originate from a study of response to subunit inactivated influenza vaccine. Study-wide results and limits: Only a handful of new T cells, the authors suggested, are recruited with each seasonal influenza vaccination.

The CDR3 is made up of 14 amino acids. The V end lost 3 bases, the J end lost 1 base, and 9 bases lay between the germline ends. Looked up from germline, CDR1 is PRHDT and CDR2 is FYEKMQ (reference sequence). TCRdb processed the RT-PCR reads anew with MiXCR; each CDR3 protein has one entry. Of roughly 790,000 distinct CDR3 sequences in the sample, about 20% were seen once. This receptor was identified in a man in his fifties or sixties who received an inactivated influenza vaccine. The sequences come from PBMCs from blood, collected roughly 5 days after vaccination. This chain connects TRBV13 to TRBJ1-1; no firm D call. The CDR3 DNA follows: TGTGCCAGCAGCTTCTATTCTAAGAACACTGAAGCTTTCTTT. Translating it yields CASSFYSKNTEAFF.